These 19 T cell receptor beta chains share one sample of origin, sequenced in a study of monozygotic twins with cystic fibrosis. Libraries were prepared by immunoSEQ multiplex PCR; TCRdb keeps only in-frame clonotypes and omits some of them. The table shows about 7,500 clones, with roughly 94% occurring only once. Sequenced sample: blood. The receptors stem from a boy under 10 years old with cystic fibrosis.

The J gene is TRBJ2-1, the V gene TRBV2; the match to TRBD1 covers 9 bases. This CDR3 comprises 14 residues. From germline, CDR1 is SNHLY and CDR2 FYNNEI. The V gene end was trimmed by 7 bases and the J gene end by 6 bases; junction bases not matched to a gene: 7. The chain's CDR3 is CASNAGTGTNEQFF. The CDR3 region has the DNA TGTGCCAGCAACGCCGGGACAGGGACCAATGAGCAGTTCTTC.

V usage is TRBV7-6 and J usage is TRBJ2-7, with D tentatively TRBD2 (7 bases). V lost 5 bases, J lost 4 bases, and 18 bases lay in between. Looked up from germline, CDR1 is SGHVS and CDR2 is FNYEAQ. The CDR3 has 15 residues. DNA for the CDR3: TGTGCCAGCAGCCAAGGGGGAGGGAGAGGGTACGAGCAGTACTTC. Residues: CASSQGGGRGYEQYF. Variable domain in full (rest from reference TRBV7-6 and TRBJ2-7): GAGVSQSPRYKVTKRGQDVALRCDPISGHVSLYWYRQALGQGPEFLTYFNYEAQQDKSGLPNDRFSAERPEGSISTLTIQRTEQRDSAMYRCASSQGGGRGYEQYFGPGTRLTVT.

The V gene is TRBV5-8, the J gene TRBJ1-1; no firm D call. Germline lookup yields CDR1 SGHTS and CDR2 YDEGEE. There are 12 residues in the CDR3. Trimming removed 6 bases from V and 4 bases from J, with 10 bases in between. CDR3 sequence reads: CASTRVSTEAFF. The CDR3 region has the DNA TGTGCCAGCACACGGGTATCCACTGAAGCTTTCTTT. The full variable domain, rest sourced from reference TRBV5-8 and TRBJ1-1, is EAGVTQSPTHLIKTRGQQATLRCSPISGHTSVYWYQQALGLGLQFLLWYDEGEERNRGNFPPRFSGRQFPNYSSELNVNALELEDSALYLCASTRVSTEAFFGQGTRLTVV.

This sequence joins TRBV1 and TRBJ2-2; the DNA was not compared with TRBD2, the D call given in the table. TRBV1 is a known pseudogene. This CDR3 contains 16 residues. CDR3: CTSALKGGTNTGELFF. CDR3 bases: TGCACCAGCGCCCTAAAGGGAGGGACGAACACCGGGGAGCTGTTTTTT.

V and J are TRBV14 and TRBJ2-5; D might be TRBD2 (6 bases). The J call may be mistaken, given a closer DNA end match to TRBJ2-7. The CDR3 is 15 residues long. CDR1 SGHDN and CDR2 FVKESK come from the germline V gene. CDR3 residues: CASSLPGLGVDEQYF. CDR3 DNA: TGTGCCAGCAGCCTACCGGGACTGGGCGTGGACGAGCAGTACTTC.

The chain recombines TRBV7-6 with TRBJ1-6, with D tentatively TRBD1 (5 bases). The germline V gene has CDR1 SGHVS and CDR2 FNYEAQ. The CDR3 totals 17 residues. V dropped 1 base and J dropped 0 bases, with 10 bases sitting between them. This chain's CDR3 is CASSLGDGSSYNSPLHF. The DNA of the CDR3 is TGTGCCAGCAGCTTAGGGGACGGGAGCTCCTATAATTCACCCCTCCACTTT.

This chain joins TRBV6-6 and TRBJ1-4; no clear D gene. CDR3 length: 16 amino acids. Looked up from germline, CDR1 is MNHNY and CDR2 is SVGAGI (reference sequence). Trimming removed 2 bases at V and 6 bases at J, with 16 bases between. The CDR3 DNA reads TGTGCCAGCAGTTACCCGGGCGATCGGCGGGATGAAAAACTGTTTTTT. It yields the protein CASSYPGDRRDEKLFF.

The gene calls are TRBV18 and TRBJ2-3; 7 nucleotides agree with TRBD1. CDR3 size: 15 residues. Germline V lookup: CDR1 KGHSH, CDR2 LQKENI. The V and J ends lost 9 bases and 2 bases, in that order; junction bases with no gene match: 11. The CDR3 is CASSLTGTATDTQYF. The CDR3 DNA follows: TGTGCCAGTTCCCTAACCGGGACAGCCACAGATACGCAGTATTTT.

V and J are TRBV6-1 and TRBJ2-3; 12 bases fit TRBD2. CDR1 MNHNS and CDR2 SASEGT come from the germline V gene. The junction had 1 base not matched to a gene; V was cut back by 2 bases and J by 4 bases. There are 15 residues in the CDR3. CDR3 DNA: TGTGCCAGCAGTGAACTAGCGGGGGGGCCAGATACGCAGTATTTT. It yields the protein CASSELAGGPDTQYF.

CDR3 sequence (DNA): TGTGCCAGTAGTCCCGGGACAGGGTTGACCATTCAGTACTTC. This gives the protein CASSPGTGLTIQYF. The chain recombines TRBV19 with TRBJ2-4, with 9 bases lining up with TRBD1. CDR3 length: 14 amino acids. The V gene's germline CDR1 is LNHDA and CDR2 SQIVND (reference sequence). J lost 9 bases, V lost 5 bases, and 8 bases had no gene match.

In nucleotides, the CDR3 is TGTGCCAGCGCGCGTGGGAGCAATCAGCCCCAGCATTTT. Protein: CASARGSNQPQHF. The chain has TRBV9 and TRBJ1-5; D uncertain. The V end was cut by 7 bases, the J end by 1 base, with 9 bases between. The CDR3 length is 13 residues. Germline CDR1 SGDLS, CDR2 YYNGEE.

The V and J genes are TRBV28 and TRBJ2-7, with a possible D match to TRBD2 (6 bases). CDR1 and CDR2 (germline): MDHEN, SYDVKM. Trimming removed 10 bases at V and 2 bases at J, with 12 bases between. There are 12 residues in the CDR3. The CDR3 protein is CATSGDTYEQYF. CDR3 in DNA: TGTGCCACCTCGGGGGATACCTACGAGCAGTACTTC.

CDR3 DNA: TGTGCCAGACGAACGGGACAGGGCACAGATACGCAGTATTTT. As protein: CARRTGQGTDTQYF. The rearrangement uses TRBV6-4 and TRBJ2-3; TRBD1 aligns across 8 bases. Germline CDR1 MRHNA, CDR2 SNTAGT. The CDR3 is made up of 14 amino acids. With V trimmed by 9 bases and J by 1 base, 6 bases remained unmatched.

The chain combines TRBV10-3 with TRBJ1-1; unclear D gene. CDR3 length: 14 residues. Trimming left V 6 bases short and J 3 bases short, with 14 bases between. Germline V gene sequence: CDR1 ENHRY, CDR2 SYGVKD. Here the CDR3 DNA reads TGTGCCATCAGCCCACGGGTCATCCACACTGAAGCTTTCTTT. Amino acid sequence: CAISPRVIHTEAFF.

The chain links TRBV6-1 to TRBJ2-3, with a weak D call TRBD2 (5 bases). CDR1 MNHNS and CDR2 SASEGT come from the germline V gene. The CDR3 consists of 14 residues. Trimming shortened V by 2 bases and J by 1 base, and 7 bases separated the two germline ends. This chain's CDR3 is CASSELLGTDTQYF. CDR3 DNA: TGTGCCAGCAGTGAACTACTAGGCACAGATACGCAGTATTTT.

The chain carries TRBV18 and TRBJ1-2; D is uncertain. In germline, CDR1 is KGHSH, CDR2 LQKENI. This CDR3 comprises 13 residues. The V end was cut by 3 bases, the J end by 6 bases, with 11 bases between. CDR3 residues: CASSPDTAHGYTF. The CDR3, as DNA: TGTGCCAGCTCACCCGACACAGCCCATGGCTACACCTTC. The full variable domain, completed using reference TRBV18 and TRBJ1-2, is NAGVMQNPRHLVRRRGQEARLRCSPMKGHSHVYWYRQLPEEGLKFMVYLQKENIIDESGMPKERFSAEFPKEGPSILRIQQVVRGDSAAYFCASSPDTAHGYTFGSGTRLTVV.

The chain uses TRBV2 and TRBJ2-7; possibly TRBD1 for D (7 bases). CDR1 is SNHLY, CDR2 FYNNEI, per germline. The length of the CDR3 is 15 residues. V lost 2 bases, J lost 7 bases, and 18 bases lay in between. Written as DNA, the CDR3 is TGTGCCAGCAGTGAAACGTCAGGGGGGTCCGGGGAGCAGTACTTC. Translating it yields CASSETSGGSGEQYF.

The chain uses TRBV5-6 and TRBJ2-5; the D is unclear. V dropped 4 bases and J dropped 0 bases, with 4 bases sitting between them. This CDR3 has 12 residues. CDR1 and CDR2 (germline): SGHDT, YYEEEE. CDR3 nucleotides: TGTGCCAGCAGCGATAACCAAGAGACCCAGTACTTC. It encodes CASSDNQETQYF.

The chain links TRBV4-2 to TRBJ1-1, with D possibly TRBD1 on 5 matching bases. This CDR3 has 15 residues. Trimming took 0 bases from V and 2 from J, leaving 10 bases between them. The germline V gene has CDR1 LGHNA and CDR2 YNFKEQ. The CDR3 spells CASSQDFQGNTEAFF. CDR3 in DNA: TGTGCCAGCAGCCAAGATTTCCAGGGTAACACTGAAGCTTTCTTT.